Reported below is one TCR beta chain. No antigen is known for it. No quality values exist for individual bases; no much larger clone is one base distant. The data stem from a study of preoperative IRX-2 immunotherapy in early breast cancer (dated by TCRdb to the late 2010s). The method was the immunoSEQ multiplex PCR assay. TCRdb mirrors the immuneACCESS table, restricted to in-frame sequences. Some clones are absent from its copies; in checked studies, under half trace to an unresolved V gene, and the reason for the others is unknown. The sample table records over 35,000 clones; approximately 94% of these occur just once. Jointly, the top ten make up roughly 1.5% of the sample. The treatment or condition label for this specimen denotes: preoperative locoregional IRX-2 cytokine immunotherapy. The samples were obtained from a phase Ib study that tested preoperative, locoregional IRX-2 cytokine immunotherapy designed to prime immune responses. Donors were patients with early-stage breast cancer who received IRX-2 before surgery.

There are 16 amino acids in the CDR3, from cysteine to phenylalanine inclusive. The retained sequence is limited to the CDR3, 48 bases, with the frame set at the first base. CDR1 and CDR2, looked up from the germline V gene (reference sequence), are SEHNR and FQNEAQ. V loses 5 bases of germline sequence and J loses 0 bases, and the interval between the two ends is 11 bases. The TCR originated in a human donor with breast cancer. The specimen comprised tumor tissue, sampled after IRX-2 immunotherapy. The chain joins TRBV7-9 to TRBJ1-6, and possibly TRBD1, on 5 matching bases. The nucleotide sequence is TGTGCCAGCAGCATGGGACGTAGCTCCTATAATTCACCCCTCCACTTT. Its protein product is CASSMGRSSYNSPLHF.